Below are 14 T cell receptor beta chains sequenced from a single sample in a study of OX40 agonist ivuxolimab in advanced cancers. Profiling relied on immunoSEQ multiplex PCR, and the TCRdb table lists in-frame clones only, not all of them. The profile shows tens of thousands of clones, about 88% of them singletons. The starting material was CD4+ or CD8+ T cells sorted from blood, obtained in a trial of the OX40 agonist ivuxolimab. Source of these receptors: an adult with an advanced solid tumor such as melanoma, head and neck, liver or kidney cancer.

The chain recombines TRBV28 with TRBJ2-7; D ambiguous. The CDR3 sequence is 12 residues long. The germline V and J ends were trimmed by 6 bases and 0 bases, with 6 bases remaining between them. Germline lookup yields CDR1 MDHEN and CDR2 SYDVKM. In DNA, the CDR3 is TGTGCCAGCAGCTATAGCTCCTACGAGCAGTACTTC. Translated: CASSYSSYEQYF.

This sequence joins TRBV4-2 and TRBJ2-1, with a weak D call TRBD1 (6 bases). Trimming took 1 base from V and 9 from J, leaving 16 bases between them. There are 15 residues in the CDR3. Germline CDR1 is LGHNA and CDR2 is YNFKEQ. The CDR3 loop is CASSQVFRGAGEQFF. The CDR3 coding sequence is TGTGCCAGCAGCCAAGTATTCAGGGGTGCGGGTGAGCAGTTCTTC.

A single count supports this clone. The rearrangement joins TRBV9 to TRBJ2-2; D unclear. The CDR3 has 12 residues. The germline V and J ends were trimmed by 4 bases and 6 bases, with 7 bases remaining between them. From germline, CDR1 is SGDLS and CDR2 YYNGEE. The CDR3 protein is CASSHAAGELFF. Here the CDR3 DNA reads TGTGCCAGCAGCCATGCCGCCGGGGAGCTGTTTTTT.

The chain employs TRBV6-6 and TRBJ2-2; D is uncertain. Germline CDR1 MNHNY, CDR2 SVGAGI (reference sequence). This CDR3 contains 15 residues. Trimming pared 2 bases from V and 5 bases from J, leaving 12 bases between. The CDR3, as DNA: TGTGCCAGCAGTTACATTCGGGCGTTGACCGGGGAGCTGTTTTTT. Residues: CASSYIRALTGELFF.

This clone was counted a few times. The rearrangement uses TRBV6-6 and TRBJ1-5, with D possibly being TRBD1 (5 bases). This CDR3 is 14 amino acids long. Trimming removed 0 bases from V and 10 bases from J, with 13 bases in between. Germline CDR1 MNHNY, CDR2 SVGAGI (reference sequence). The CDR3 protein is CASSYSGGYTPQHF. CDR3 DNA sequence: TGTGCCAGCAGTTACTCTGGGGGTTACACACCCCAGCATTTT.

This clone was counted a single time. The chain joins TRBV7-9 to TRBJ2-5, with a tentative D call TRBD2 (6 bases). This CDR3 is built from 12 residues. Trimming cost V 6 bases and J 2 bases, with 7 bases left between them. Germline V gene data show CDR1 as SEHNR and CDR2 as FQNEAQ (reference sequence). The CDR3 loop reads CASRGGQETQYF. In DNA form, the CDR3 reads TGTGCCAGCAGGGGGGGACAAGAGACCCAGTACTTC.

The rearrangement links TRBV6-5 to TRBJ1-3, with TRBD1 matching 8 bases. The CDR3 loop spans 16 amino acids. The germline V gene has CDR1 MNHEY and CDR2 SVGAGI. V trimming: 2 bases; J trimming: 3 bases; junction bases outside the gene matches: 6. The CDR3 sequence is CASSYGGQAYGNTIYF. In nucleotides, the CDR3 is TGTGCCAGCAGTTACGGGGGACAGGCCTATGGAAACACCATATATTTT.

The chain employs TRBV28 and TRBJ1-1; TRBD1 might be the D (5 bases). Germline CDR1 MDHEN, CDR2 SYDVKM. Trimming took 5 bases from V and 3 from J, leaving 19 bases between them. The CDR3 length is 16 residues. The CDR3 DNA sequence: TGTGCCAGCAGTCCCGTCCGGACCGTGGGGGACACTGAAGCTTTCTTT. Its protein is CASSPVRTVGDTEAFF.

The chain uses TRBV6-5 and TRBJ1-1; 7 nucleotides line up with TRBD1. With V trimmed by 5 bases and J by 1 base, 7 bases remained unmatched. The CDR3 is 15 residues long. The germline CDR1 and CDR2 sequences are MNHEY and SVGAGI. The DNA of the CDR3 is TGTGCCAGCAGTACCCCACAGGGGAAGAACACTGAAGCTTTCTTT. It yields the protein CASSTPQGKNTEAFF.

The chain uses TRBV27 and TRBJ2-1, with 8 bases aligning to TRBD2. CDR1 MNHEY and CDR2 SMNVEV come from the germline V gene (reference sequence). The CDR3 consists of 15 residues. V shed 1 base, J shed 10 bases, and the junction held 9 bases outside the gene matches. CDR3 loop: CASSLFSLAGSEQFF. DNA for the CDR3: TGTGCCAGCAGTTTATTCTCCCTAGCGGGCTCCGAGCAGTTCTTC.

This clone was detected once. The chain is built from TRBV5-5 and TRBJ2-1; 7 bases are a match to TRBD1. The germline V gene has CDR1 SGHKS and CDR2 YYEKEE (reference sequence). The CDR3 sequence is 15 residues long. Trimming cost V 4 bases and J 6 bases; bases outside gene matches: 10. The CDR3 nucleotides read TGTGCCAGCAGCCGAGACAGGGCCATCATCAATGAGCAGTTCTTC. This codes for CASSRDRAIINEQFF.

This clone is judged medium-sized. J is TRBJ1-6 and V is TRBV6-5; TRBD1 matches 7 bases. Germline trimming cut 6 bases from V and 7 bases from J; bases unmatched to any gene: 6. The CDR3 has 14 amino acids. CDR1 and CDR2 from the germline V gene are MNHEY and SVGAGI. The CDR3: CASSYRDSNSPLHF. The CDR3 DNA sequence: TGTGCCAGCAGCTACCGGGACAGCAATTCACCCCTCCACTTT.

The V call is TRBV11-2, the J call TRBJ1-6; D gene ambiguous. V lost 4 bases to trimming and J lost 9 bases, with 13 bases between them. CDR3 length equals 14 residues. The germline gives CDR1 SGHAT, CDR2 FQNNGV. CDR3 nucleotides: TGTGCCAGCAGCTCTCAACCCGAACTTTCACCCCTCCACTTT. Translated: CASSSQPELSPLHF.

This chain uses TRBV4-1 with TRBJ2-5; TRBD1 matches at 8 bases. The CDR3 contains 16 residues. In germline, CDR1 is MGHRA, CDR2 YSYEKL. The trim removed 0 bases at V and 5 bases at J, leaving 8 bases unmatched. The CDR3 loop reads CASSQEKTGARETQYF. For the CDR3, the DNA is TGCGCCAGCAGCCAAGAGAAGACAGGGGCAAGGGAGACCCAGTACTTC.